This TCR beta chain was recovered during a study of CD8 T cells in Susac syndrome. The germline V gene encodes CDR1 SQVTM and CDR2 ANQGSEA. V was shortened by 6 bases and J by 2 bases, with 18 bases between the two germline ends. The CDR3 extends over 15 amino acids. The authors reverse transcribed about 0.5 to 1 ug RNA with random hexamers. It was immunoSEQ multiplex PCR that amplified TCR beta CDR3 across 54 Vbeta and 13 Jbeta. TCRdb reprocessed the immunoSEQ multiplex PCR reads via MiXCR and lists one record per CDR3 protein. The repertoire holds over 95,000 distinct CDR3 sequences, with over 90% as singletons.

V gene TRBV29-1 combines with J gene TRBJ2-3; tentative D call: TRBD1 (6 bases). Sample: CD4+ T cells from PBMCs. The TCR comes from a human donor in good health. The CDR3 loop reads CSVNPQGAHTDTQYF. The CDR3 bases are TGCAGCGTCAATCCACAGGGAGCCCACACAGATACGCAGTATTTT.